This T cell receptor (beta chain) was captured by sequencing in a study of T cell repertoires in cytomegalovirus infection. For the study at large: Based on public TCR beta signatures, there were indications of CMV infection and of a matching HLA type.

This clonotype was seen a handful of times. Its specificity is unknown. Study observations and caveats: In two of eight donors, the top clonotype was HLA-C-restricted CMV-specific.

One entry per CDR3 protein, called by TCRdb with MiXCR from the reads. The sample records approximately 490,000 distinct CDR3 sequences, about 10% being singletons. Germline CDR1 reads DFQATT; CDR2 reads SNEGSKA (reference sequence). V gave up 6 bases and J gave up 7 bases; unmatched junction bases: 14. The CDR3 runs to 14 residues. The rearrangement links TRBV20-1 to TRBJ2-5; 7 positions match TRBD2. The sequence came from a human donor in good health (CMV status not recorded). Some clones in this sample may be carry-over from other donors' samples. Source material: PBMCs. The CDR3 loop is CSAMGEGSSWTQYF. The CDR3 region has the DNA TGCAGTGCCATGGGGGAGGGCAGTTCTTGGACCCAGTACTTC.